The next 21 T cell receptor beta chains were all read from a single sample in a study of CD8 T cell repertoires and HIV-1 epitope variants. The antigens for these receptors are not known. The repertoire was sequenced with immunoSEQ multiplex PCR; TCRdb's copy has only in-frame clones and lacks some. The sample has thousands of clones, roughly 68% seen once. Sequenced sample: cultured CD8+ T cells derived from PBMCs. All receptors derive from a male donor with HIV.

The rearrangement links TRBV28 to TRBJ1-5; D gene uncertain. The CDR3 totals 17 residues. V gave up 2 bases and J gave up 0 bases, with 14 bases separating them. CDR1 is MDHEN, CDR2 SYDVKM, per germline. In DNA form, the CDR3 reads TGTGCCAGCAGTTTAGGTGACATCGGTTATAGCAATCAGCCCCAGCATTTT. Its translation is CASSLGDIGYSNQPQHF.

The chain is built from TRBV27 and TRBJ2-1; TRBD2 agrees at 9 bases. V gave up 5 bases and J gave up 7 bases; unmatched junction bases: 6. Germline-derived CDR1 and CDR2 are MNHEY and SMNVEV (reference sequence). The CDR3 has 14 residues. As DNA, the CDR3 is TGTGCCAGCAGTCTTCAGGCGGGGGGGAATGAGCAGTTCTTC. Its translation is CASSLQAGGNEQFF.

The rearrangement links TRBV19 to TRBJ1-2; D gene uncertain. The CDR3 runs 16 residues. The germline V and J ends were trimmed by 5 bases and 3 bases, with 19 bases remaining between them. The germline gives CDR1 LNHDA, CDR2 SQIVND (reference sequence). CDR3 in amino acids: CASSPRPQILDYGYTF. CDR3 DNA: TGTGCCAGTAGTCCTAGGCCTCAAATTTTGGACTATGGCTACACCTTC.

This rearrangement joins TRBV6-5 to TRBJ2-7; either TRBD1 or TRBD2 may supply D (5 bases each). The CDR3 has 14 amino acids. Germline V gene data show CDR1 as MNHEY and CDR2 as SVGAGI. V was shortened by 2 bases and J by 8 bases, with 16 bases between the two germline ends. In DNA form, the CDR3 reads TGTGCCAGCAGTTACCGGGACCTTAATCTCAAGCAGTACTTC. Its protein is CASSYRDLNLKQYF.

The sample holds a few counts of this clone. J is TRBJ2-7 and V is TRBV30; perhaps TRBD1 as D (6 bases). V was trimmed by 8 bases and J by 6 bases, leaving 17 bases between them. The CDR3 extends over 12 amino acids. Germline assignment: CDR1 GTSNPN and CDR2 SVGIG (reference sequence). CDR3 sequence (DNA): TGTGCCGGGGACCTCACAGGGTCCGAGCAGTACTTC. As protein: CAGDLTGSEQYF. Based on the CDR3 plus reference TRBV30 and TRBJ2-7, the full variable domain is SQTIHQWPATLVQPVGSPLSLECTVEGTSNPNLYWYRQAAGRGLQLLFYSVGIGQISSEVPQNLSASRPQDRQFILSSKKLLLSDSGFYLCAGDLTGSEQYFGPGTRLTVT.

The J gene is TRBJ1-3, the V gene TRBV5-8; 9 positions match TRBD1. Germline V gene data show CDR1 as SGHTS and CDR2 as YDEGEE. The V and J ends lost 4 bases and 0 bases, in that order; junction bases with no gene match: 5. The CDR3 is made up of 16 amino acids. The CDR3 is CASSRGQGVSGNTIYF. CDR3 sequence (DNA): TGTGCCAGCAGCAGGGGACAGGGCGTCTCTGGAAACACCATATATTTT. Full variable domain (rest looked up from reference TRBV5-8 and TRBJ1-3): EAGVTQSPTHLIKTRGQQATLRCSPISGHTSVYWYQQALGLGLQFLLWYDEGEERNRGNFPPRFSGRQFPNYSSELNVNALELEDSALYLCASSRGQGVSGNTIYFGEGSWLTVV.

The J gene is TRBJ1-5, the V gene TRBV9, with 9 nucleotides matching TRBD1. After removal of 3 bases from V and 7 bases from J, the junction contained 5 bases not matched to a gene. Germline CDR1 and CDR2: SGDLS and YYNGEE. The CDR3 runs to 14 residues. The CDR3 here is CASSAGTGHQPQHF. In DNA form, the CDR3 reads TGTGCCAGCAGCGCCGGGACAGGGCACCAGCCCCAGCATTTT.

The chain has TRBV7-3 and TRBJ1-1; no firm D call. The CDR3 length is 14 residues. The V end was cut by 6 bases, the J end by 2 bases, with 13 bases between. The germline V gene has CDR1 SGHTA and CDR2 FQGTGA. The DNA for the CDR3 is TGTGCCAGCAGAAAAAGTACGGGTAACACTGAAGCTTTCTTT. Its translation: CASRKSTGNTEAFF.

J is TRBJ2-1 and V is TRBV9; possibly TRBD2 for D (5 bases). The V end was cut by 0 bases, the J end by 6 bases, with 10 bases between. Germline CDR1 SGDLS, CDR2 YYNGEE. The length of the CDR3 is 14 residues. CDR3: CASSVVGTSNEQFF. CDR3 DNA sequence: TGTGCCAGCAGCGTAGTGGGTACTAGCAATGAGCAGTTCTTC. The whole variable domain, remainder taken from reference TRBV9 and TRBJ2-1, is DSGVTQTPKHLITATGQRVTLRCSPRSGDLSVYWYQQSLDQGLQFLIQYYNGEERAKGNILERFSAQQFPDLHSELNLSSLELGDSALYFCASSVVGTSNEQFFGPGTRLTVL.

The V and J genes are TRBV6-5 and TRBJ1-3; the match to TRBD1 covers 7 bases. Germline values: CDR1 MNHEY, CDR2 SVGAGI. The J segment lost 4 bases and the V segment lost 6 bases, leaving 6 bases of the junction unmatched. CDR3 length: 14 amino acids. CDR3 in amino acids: CASRLTGSGNTIYF. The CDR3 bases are TGTGCCAGCAGGCTGACAGGGTCAGGAAACACCATATATTTT.

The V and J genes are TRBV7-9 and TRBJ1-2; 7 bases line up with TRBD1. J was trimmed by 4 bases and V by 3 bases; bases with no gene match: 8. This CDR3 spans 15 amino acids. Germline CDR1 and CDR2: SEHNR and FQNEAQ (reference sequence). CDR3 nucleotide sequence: TGTGCCAGCAGCTTCCAGGGGGGTTTTACCTATGGCTACACCTTC. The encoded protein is CASSFQGGFTYGYTF.

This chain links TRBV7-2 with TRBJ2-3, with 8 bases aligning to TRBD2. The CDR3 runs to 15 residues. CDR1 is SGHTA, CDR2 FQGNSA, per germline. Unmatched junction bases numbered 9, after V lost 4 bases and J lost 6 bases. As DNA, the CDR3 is TGTGCCAGCAGCTCCGGGGGGGCCGCGCTGGATACGCAGTATTTT. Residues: CASSSGGAALDTQYF.

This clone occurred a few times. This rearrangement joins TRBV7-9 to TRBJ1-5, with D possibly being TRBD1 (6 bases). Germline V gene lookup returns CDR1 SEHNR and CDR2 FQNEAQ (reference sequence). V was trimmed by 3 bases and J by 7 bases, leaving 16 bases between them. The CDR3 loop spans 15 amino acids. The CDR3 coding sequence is TGTGCCAGCAGCTTGGATGGGGGCCGAGACCAGCCCCAGCATTTT. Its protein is CASSLDGGRDQPQHF.

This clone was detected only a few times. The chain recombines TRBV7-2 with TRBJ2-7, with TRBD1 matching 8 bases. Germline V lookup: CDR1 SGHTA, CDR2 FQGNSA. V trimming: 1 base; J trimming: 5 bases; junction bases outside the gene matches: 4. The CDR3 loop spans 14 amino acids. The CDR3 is CASSLGTGRNEQYF. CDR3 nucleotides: TGTGCCAGCAGCTTAGGGACAGGGAGAAACGAGCAGTACTTC. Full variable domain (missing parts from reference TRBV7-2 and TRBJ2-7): GAGVSQSPSNKVTEKGKDVELRCDPISGHTALYWYRQSLGQGLEFLIYFQGNSAPDKSGLPSDRFSAERTGGSVSTLTIQRTQQEDSAVYLCASSLGTGRNEQYFGPGTRLTVT.

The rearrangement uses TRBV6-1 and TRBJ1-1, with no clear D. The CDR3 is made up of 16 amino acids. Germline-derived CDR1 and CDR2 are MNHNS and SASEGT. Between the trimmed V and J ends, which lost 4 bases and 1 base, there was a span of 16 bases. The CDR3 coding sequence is TGTGCCAGCAGTGCACAGACCGTATCAGGGAACACTGAAGCTTTCTTT. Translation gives CASSAQTVSGNTEAFF.

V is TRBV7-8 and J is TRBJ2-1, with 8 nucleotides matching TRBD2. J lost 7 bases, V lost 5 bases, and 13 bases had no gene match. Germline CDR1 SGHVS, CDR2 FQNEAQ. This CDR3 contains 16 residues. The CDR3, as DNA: TGTGCCAGCAGCCACCGGCGGCTAGCGGGTTATAATGAGCAGTTCTTC. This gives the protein CASSHRRLAGYNEQFF.

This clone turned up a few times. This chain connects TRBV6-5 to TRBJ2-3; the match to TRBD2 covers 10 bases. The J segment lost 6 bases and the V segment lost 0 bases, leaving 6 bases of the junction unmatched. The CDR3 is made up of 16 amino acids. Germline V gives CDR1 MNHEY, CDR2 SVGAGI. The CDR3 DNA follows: TGTGCCAGCAGTTACTCGGCTAGCGGGAGTGTGGATACGCAGTATTTT. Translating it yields CASSYSASGSVDTQYF.

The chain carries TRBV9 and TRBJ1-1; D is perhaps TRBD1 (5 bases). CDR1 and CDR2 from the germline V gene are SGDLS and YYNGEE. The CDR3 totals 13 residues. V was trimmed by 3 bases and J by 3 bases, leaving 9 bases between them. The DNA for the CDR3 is TGTGCCAGCAGCGAGTTCAGGGACACTGAAGCTTTCTTT. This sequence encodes CASSEFRDTEAFF.

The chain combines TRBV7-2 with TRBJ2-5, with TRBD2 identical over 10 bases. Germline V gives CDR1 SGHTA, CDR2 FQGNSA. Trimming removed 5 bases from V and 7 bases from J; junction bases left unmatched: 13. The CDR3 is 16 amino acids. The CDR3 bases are TGTGCCAGCAGCCTCGGACTAAGCGGGGGGGTTTTGACCCAGTACTTC. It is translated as CASSLGLSGGVLTQYF.

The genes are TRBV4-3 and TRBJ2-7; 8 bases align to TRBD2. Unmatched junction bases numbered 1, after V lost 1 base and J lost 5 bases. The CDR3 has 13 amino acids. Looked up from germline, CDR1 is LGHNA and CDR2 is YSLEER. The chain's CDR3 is CASSQGTSNEQYF. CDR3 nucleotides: TGCGCCAGCAGCCAAGGGACTAGCAACGAGCAGTACTTC.

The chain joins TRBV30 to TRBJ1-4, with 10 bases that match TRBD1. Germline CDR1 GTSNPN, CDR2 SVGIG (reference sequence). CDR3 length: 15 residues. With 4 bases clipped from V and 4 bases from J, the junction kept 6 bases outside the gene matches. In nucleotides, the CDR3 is TGTGCCTGGAACTTGGGACAGGGGTTTAATGAAAAACTGTTTTTT. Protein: CAWNLGQGFNEKLFF.